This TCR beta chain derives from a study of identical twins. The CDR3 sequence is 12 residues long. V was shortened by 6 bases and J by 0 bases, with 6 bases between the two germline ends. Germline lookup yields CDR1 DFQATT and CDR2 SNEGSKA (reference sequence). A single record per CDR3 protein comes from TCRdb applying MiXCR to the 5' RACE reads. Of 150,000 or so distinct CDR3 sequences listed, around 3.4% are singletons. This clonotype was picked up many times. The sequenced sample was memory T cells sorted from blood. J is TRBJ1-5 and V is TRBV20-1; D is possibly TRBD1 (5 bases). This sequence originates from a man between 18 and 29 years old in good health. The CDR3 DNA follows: TGCAGTGCGGGGGATAGCAATCAGCCCCAGCATTTT. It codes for CSAGDSNQPQHF.